This T cell receptor beta chain was captured by sequencing in a study of OX40 agonist ivuxolimab in advanced cancers. Turning to the overall study: Ivuxolimab was an agonistic, fully human IgG2 monoclonal antibody directed against OX40 (CD134), a costimulatory receptor. Of the approximately 54 patients in dose escalation, around 19 had hepatocellular carcinoma, about 15 had melanoma, 9 had renal cell carcinoma and 9 had head and neck cancer. The monotherapy dose-escalation portion (N of about 52 patients) of the phase I ivuxolimab trial is reported in the paper. Intravenous ivuxolimab was administered to patients every 2 weeks at six dose levels: 0.01, 0.1, 0.3, 1.5, 3 and 10 mg/kg. In the dose-escalation cohort, 82.7% of patients were male, and the mean age was approximately 60 years, with a range of roughly 20 to 79. The point of sequencing TCRbeta in the periphery was to test whether ivuxolimab changed TCR sequence diversity and drove clonal T-cell expansion. Prior anti-PD-1, anti-PD-L1 or anti-CTLA-4 therapy was permitted, and 30% to 50% of dose-escalation patients had received checkpoint inhibitors. Partial responses occurred in three dose-escalation patients, of whom one had hepatocellular carcinoma and two had cutaneous melanoma. What the work shows at the level of the full study, not this receptor alone: At doses of 0.1 to 3.0 mg/kg, clonal expansion of both CD4+ and CD8+ blood T cells was observed from baseline to week 6. Low levels of normalized T-cell clonal expansion were also seen in some patients who did not respond. After ivuxolimab, CD8+ T cells had more expanded clones than CD4+ T cells on average. Which antigens the clonally expanded peripheral T cells were specific for was not determined. Partial responders in the 0.1-3.0 mg/kg groups had among the lowest normalized peripheral clonal expansion, especially among CD8+ T cells.

Measured from the cysteine to the phenylalanine, the CDR3 is 16 residues long. Solely the CDR3 DNA is kept, with 48 bases framed from the first base. V is reduced by 4 bases and J by 3 bases, leaving a spacing of 15 bases between them. Looking up the germline V gene yields CDR1 ENHRY and CDR2 SYGVKD. Concerning this clone itself: Its antigen remains unidentified. Base qualities are not provided; no much larger clone lies one nucleotide away.

The trial excluded patients who had a history of autoimmune disease or who were on systemic immunosuppression. Peripheral blood for TCR sequencing was collected from all dose cohorts at baseline, on cycle 4 day 1, and on cycle 7 day 1. Samples came from an open-label, multicenter, first-in-human phase I dose-escalation trial of ivuxolimab. Adults with locally advanced or metastatic melanoma, renal cell carcinoma, hepatocellular carcinoma or head and neck squamous cell carcinoma were enrolled in the trial. CD4+ and CD8+ T cells were sorted separately from peripheral blood before TCR sequencing. Genomic DNA was isolated from the sorted cells so that the TCRbeta CDR3 region could be sequenced. TCRbeta CDR3 regions were sequenced using the immunoSEQ Assay. TCRdb mirrors the immuneACCESS table, restricted to in-frame sequences. Some clones are absent from its copies; in checked studies, under half trace to an unresolved V gene, and the reason for the others is unknown. The sample includes 80,000 or so clones, with about nine tenths observed a single time. The ten largest clones take up 1.5% to 2% of the sample.

The chain is made from TRBV10-3 and TRBJ2-2, with TRBD1 tentatively as D gene (6 bases match). The source was CD4+ or CD8+ T cells sorted from blood, collected in a trial of the OX40 agonist ivuxolimab. The receptor was isolated from an adult with an advanced solid tumor such as melanoma, head and neck, liver or kidney cancer. In nucleotide form, the sequence is TGTGCCATCAGTGGCCAGGACAGTCCCTACACCGGGGAGCTGTTTTTT. Its protein is CAISGQDSPYTGELFF.